The 13 T cell receptor beta chains given below trace back to one sample, sequenced in a study of blood T cells in healthy people across ages. A second PCR, run for roughly 7 to 11 cycles, used a sample-barcoded 5' primer plus a J-beta primer mix. TCRdb processed the 5' RACE reads anew with MiXCR; each CDR3 protein has one entry. Of about 1.6 million distinct CDR3 sequences in the sample, roughly 32% were seen once. The sequenced sample consisted of blood. These receptors came from a woman aged 25 to 45 in good health.

This clonotype appeared a few times. The chain is built from TRBV10-2 and TRBJ2-7; no clear D gene. The ends were cut back, 5 bases at V and 7 bases at J, with 12 bases in the middle. The CDR3 sequence is 12 residues long. Germline V CDR1 and CDR2: WSHSY, SAAADI. CDR3 sequence: CASSIDLFEQYF. The CDR3 DNA reads TGCGCCAGCAGTATCGACCTCTTTGAGCAGTACTTC.

This chain joins TRBV6-1 and TRBJ1-6; maybe TRBD1 (6 bases). The CDR3 extends over 16 amino acids. The germline V and J ends were trimmed by 3 bases and 2 bases, with 11 bases remaining between them. Germline V gene sequence: CDR1 MNHNS, CDR2 SASEGT. The CDR3 spells CASSDVQGTYNSPLHF. The DNA for the CDR3 is TGTGCCAGCAGTGATGTACAGGGCACCTATAATTCACCCCTCCACTTT.

This clonotype was seen more than once but under ten times. The chain links TRBV28 to TRBJ1-2; a possible D gene is TRBD1 (5 bases). Germline CDR1 is MDHEN and CDR2 is SYDVKM. The CDR3 is 15 residues long. Trimming shortened V by 3 bases and J by 3 bases, and 14 bases separated the two germline ends. The CDR3: CASSFPAWGDYGYTF. CDR3 coding DNA: TGTGCCAGCAGTTTCCCCGCTTGGGGGGACTATGGCTACACCTTC.

In its sample, this clonotype was seen once. A much larger clone differs by one base, so this may be a read error. The CDR3 here is CSARDAGSSGYEQYF. As DNA, the CDR3 is TGCAGTGCTAGAGATGCAGGTTCCTCGGGTTACGAGCAGTACTTC. This sequence joins TRBV20-1 and TRBJ2-7; D remains unclear. Germline CDR1 is DFQATT and CDR2 is SNEGSKA (reference sequence). The V and J ends lost 0 bases and 4 bases respectively, with 16 bases between them. The CDR3 runs to 15 residues.

This clonotype was counted between two and nine times. V and J are TRBV29-1 and TRBJ1-2; weak D call: TRBD1 (5 bases). CDR3 size: 15 residues. Trimming took off 6 bases at V and 0 bases at J, with 17 bases between the two ends. Germline V gene sequence: CDR1 SQVTM, CDR2 ANQGSEA. CDR3 loop: CSVTTTGKANYGYTF. The CDR3 DNA follows: TGCAGCGTGACGACTACAGGAAAAGCTAACTATGGCTACACCTTC.

The rearrangement joins TRBV2 to TRBJ1-1; a weak D match, TRBD1 (5 bases). With 6 bases removed from V and 1 base from J, the gap between germline ends came to 15 bases. Germline CDR1 reads SNHLY; CDR2 reads FYNNEI. The CDR3 is made up of 15 amino acids. CDR3 region: CASSRPSDRNTEAFF. The CDR3 nucleotides are TGTGCCAGCAGCCGCCCCTCCGACAGGAACACTGAAGCTTTCTTT.

Note on this clonotype: One end of the junction does not line up with germline, which may come from a read error. The chain joins TRBV9 to TRBJ2-5; the D gene is possibly TRBD1 (8 bases). Germline loops: CDR1 SGDLS, CDR2 YYNGEE. The CDR3 is made up of 15 amino acids. The CDR3 region has the DNA TGTGTCAGCAGCGTAGGGGGGGACAGGCAAGAGACCCAGTACTTC. Encoded protein: CVSSVGGDRQETQYF.

This clonotype has only a few counts. The rearrangement joins TRBV3-1 to TRBJ2-7, with a possible D match to TRBD2 (5 bases). Germline CDR1 and CDR2: LGHDT and YNNKEL (reference sequence). This CDR3 has 15 amino acids. Trimming shortened V by 1 base and J by 4 bases, and 14 bases separated the two germline ends. In DNA, the CDR3 is TGTGCCAGCAGCCAAGGGGTAGCGACTTGGTACGAGCAGTACTTC. Protein sequence: CASSQGVATWYEQYF.

This clonotype was observed a few times. This clone may be a read error of a much larger clone one base away. The rearrangement links TRBV30 to TRBJ1-2; no clear D gene. The germline V gene has CDR1 GTSNPN and CDR2 SVGIG (reference sequence). The CDR3 extends over 11 amino acids. The CDR3, as DNA: TGTGCCTGGGGTAATAGCTATGGCCACACCTTC. Encoded protein: CAWGNSYGHTF. Supplemented by reference TRBV30 and TRBJ1-2, the full variable domain reads SQTIHQWPATLVQPVGSPLSLECTVEGTSNPNLYWYRQAAGRGLQLLFYSVGIGQISSEVPQNLSASRPQDRQFILSSKKLLLSDSGFYLCAWGNSYGHTFGSGTRLTVV.

This clonotype was counted ten times or more. The chain is built from TRBV20-1 and TRBJ2-1; 11 bases agree with TRBD1. CDR1 and CDR2 from the germline V gene are DFQATT and SNEGSKA (reference sequence). This CDR3 is 14 amino acids long. V was pared by 5 bases and J by 9 bases, with 9 bases of the junction left unmatched. In DNA, the CDR3 is TGCAGTGCTCCCCGGGACAGGGGGTTCACTGAGCAGTTCTTC. It yields the protein CSAPRDRGFTEQFF.

V is TRBV11-2 and J is TRBJ2-1, with D perhaps matching TRBD2 (5 bases). V lost 6 bases and J 14 bases, leaving 17 bases between the germline ends. This CDR3 is 12 amino acids long. The V gene's germline CDR1 is SGHAT and CDR2 FQNNGV. CDR3 in amino acids: CASSPKWGVEFF. CDR3 nucleotides: TGTGCCAGCAGTCCAAAGTGGGGAGTCGAGTTCTTC.

This clonotype occurred a few times. The rearrangement joins TRBV7-3 to TRBJ2-3; D may match TRBD1 or TRBD2 (5 bases each). The CDR3 is 15 residues long. The V and J ends lost 2 bases and 6 bases respectively, with 15 bases between them. The germline gives CDR1 SGHTA, CDR2 FQGTGA. The CDR3 bases are TGTGCCAGCAGCTTAGAAGGGACCCGGAGGGATACGCAGTATTTT. Translation: CASSLEGTRRDTQYF.

This clonotype appeared a few times. V is TRBV14 and J is TRBJ1-4; TRBD1 might be the D (5 bases). CDR1 is SGHDN and CDR2 is FVKESK in the germline V gene. V was pared by 4 bases and J by 7 bases, with 13 bases between. The CDR3 has 14 residues. The CDR3 loop reads CASSPGGRSEKLFF. The CDR3 DNA reads TGTGCCAGCAGCCCCGGGGGTAGGAGTGAAAAACTGTTTTTT.